The count of the clone carrying this T cell receptor beta chain is one. The antigen remains undetermined. The data were taken from a study of blood T cells in healthy people across ages. Study-wide results and limits: Unsorted PBMCs blocked a conclusive comparison of naive and antigen-experienced cells.

A sample-barcoded 5' primer and a J-beta primer mix were used in a second PCR of roughly 6 to 11 cycles. TCRdb ran MiXCR on the 5' RACE reads and lists one entry per CDR3 protein. Of about 580,000 distinct CDR3 sequences in the sample, roughly 48% were seen once. The authors isolated at least 6 million PBMCs per sample. What was sequenced was blood. This clonotype was obtained from a man older than 75 in good health.

CDR3 loop: CASSERMGYRGHTEAFF. The CDR3 DNA reads TGTGCCAGCAGTGAAAGGATGGGTTACAGGGGGCACACTGAAGCTTTCTTT. The V call is TRBV6-1, the J call TRBJ1-1; TRBD1 matches 9 bases. CDR1 and CDR2 (germline): MNHNS, SASEGT. CDR3 size: 17 residues. With V trimmed by 2 bases and J by 3 bases, 10 bases remained unmatched.